The T cell receptor beta chain under discussion was sequenced for a study of blood T cell repertoires in COVID-19. Study in general: Spain, Italy and the United States supplied samples that represented acute and convalescent COVID-19. In each case, the material was cDNA or gDNA derived from T cells, B-cell-depleted T cells, or PBMCs.

CDR3 length: 15 residues. Germline-derived CDR1 and CDR2 are MNHEY and SVGEGT. Trimming removed 0 bases from V and 9 bases from J; junction bases left unmatched: 8. Source study methods: The authors estimated nucleated cell counts from reference gene primer amplification. The repertoire was sequenced with immunoSEQ multiplex PCR; TCRdb's copy has only in-frame clones and lacks some. V, J and clone size reflect that table, while D and trimming were determined from the DNA. The table records 210,000 or so clones, roughly nine tenths of them present only once. Only one count was recorded for this clone. Input material: peripheral blood. The clonotype was recovered from a woman between 45 and 65 years old with acute or convalescent COVID-19. The J gene is TRBJ1-5, the V gene TRBV6-2 or TRBV6-3; 7 bases are a match to TRBD1. In DNA, the CDR3 is TGTGCCAGCAGTTACTCGGGACAGACTGCATGGCCCCAGCATTTT. This translates into CASSYSGQTAWPQHF.